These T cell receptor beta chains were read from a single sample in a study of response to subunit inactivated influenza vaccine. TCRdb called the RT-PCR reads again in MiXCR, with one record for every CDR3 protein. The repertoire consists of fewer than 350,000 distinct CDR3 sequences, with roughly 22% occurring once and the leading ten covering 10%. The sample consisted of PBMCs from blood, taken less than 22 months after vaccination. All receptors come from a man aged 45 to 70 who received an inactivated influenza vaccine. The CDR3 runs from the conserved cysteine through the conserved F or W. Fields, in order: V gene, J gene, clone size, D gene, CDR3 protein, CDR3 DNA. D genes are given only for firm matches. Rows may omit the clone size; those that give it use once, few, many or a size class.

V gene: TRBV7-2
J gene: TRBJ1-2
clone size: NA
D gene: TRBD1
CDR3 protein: CASSYPDRPFYGYTF
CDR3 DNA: TGTGCCAGCAGCTACCCGGACAGGCCATTCTATGGCTACACCTTC

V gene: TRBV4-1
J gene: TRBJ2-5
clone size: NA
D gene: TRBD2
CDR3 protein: CASSLLPGLAGGFQETQYF
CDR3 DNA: TGCGCCAGCAGCCTTCTCCCGGGACTAGCGGGGGGGTTTCAAGAGACCCAGTACTTC

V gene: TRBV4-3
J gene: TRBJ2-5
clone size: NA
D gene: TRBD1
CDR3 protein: CASSQDRQGARLETQYF
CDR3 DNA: TGCGCCAGCAGCCAAGATCGGCAGGGGGCGCGGCTGGAGACCCAGTACTTC

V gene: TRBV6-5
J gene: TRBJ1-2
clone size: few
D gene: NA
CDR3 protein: CASSYRGGNYGYTF
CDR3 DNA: TGTGCCAGCAGTTATCGGGGCGGCAACTATGGCTACACCTTC

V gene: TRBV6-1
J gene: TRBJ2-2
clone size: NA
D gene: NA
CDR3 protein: CASREYPNTGELFF
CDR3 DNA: TGTGCCAGCAGGGAGTATCCGAACACCGGGGAGCTGTTTTTT

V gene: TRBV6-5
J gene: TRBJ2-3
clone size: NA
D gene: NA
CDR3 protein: CASSYVGVGGTDTQYF
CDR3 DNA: TGTGCCAGCAGTTACGTCGGCGTGGGGGGAACAGATACGCAGTATTTT

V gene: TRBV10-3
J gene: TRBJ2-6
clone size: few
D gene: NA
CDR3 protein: CAISESHGQSPSGANVLTF
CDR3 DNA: TGTGCCATCAGTGAGTCGCATGGACAGTCCCCCTCTGGGGCCAACGTCCTGACTTTC

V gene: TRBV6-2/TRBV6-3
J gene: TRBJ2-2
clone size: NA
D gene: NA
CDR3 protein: CASTLERNTGELFF
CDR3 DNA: TGTGCCAGCACCCTGGAGAGAAACACCGGGGAGCTGTTTTTT

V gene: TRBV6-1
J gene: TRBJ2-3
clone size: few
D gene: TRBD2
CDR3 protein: CASRMTGTSGKTDTQYF
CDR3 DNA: TGTGCCAGCAGGATGACCGGGACTAGCGGGAAGACAGATACGCAGTATTTT

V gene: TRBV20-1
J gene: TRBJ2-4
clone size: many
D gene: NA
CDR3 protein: CSARGLLGGNIQYF
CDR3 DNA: TGCAGTGCACGGGGACTTCTCGGGGGAAACATTCAGTACTTC

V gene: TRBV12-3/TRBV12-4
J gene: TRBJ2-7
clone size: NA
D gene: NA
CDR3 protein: CASSIGSAFLYEQYF
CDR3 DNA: TGTGCCAGCAGCATCGGGTCAGCCTTCCTATACGAGCAGTACTTC

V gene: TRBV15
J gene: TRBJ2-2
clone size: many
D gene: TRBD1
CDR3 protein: CATSRQGDTGELFF
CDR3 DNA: TGTGCCACCAGCAGGCAGGGGGACACCGGGGAGCTGTTTTTT

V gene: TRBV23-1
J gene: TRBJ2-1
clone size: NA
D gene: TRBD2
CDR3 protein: CASSQSGLAETYNEQFF
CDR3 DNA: TGCGCCAGCAGTCAATCAGGGCTAGCGGAAACCTACAATGAGCAGTTCTTC

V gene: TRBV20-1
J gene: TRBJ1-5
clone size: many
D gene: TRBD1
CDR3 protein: CSANPGTAANQPQHF
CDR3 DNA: TGCAGTGCTAACCCGGGGACAGCGGCAAATCAGCCCCAGCATTTT

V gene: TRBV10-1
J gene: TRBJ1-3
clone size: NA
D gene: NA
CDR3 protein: CASSSGQLSGNTIYF
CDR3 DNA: TGCGCCAGCAGCTCTGGACAGCTATCTGGAAACACCATATATTTT

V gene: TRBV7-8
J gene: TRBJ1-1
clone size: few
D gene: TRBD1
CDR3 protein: CASSPRVTGTGNTEAFF
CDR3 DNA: TGTGCCAGCAGCCCAAGGGTTACCGGGACAGGGAACACTGAAGCTTTCTTT

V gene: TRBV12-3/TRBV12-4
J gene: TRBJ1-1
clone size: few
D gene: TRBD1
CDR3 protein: CASTLGVVRGQRDTEAFF
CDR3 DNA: TGTGCCAGCACTTTAGGGGTCGTTAGGGGACAGAGGGACACTGAAGCTTTCTTT

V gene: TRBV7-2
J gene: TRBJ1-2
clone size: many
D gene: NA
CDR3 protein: CASSLERGYGYTF
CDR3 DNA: TGTGCCAGCAGCTTAGAGAGAGGGTATGGCTACACCTTC

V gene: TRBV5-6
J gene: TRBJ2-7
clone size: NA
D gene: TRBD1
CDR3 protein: CASSTTTGGRNEQYF
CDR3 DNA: TGTGCCAGCAGCACAACTACAGGGGGCAGGAACGAGCAGTACTTC

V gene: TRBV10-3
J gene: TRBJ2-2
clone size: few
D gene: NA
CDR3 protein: CAISESAFNTGELFF
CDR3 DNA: TGTGCCATCAGTGAGTCGGCCTTCAACACCGGGGAGCTGTTTTTT

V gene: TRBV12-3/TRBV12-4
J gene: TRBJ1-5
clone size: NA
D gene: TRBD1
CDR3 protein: CASSDSGGGKGNQPQHF
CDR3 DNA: TGTGCCAGCAGCGACTCAGGGGGAGGTAAGGGCAATCAGCCCCAGCATTTT